This T cell receptor (beta chain) comes out of a study of blood T cell repertoires in COVID-19. Study-wide background: Acute-phase and convalescent COVID-19 samples originated in the United States, Italy and Spain.

Seattle's cohort entered during active infection and was followed longitudinally. CDR3 length: 16 amino acids. The J segment lost 7 bases and the V segment lost 7 bases, leaving 11 bases of the junction unmatched. Germline V gives CDR1 MDHEN, CDR2 SYDVKM. This clone was observed once. This table comes from immunoSEQ multiplex PCR, and its TCRdb copy is limited to in-frame clones, with some not included. The sample lists roughly 53,000 clones, around 86% occurring once. The chain carries TRBV28 and TRBJ2-1, with 12 bases identical to TRBD1. The TCR originated in a woman of 80 years or more with COVID-19, enrolled during active disease. The sequencing sample was made of peripheral blood. The DNA of the CDR3 is TGTGCCAGCACCTCCTGGGGGACAGGGGGCAGGAATGAGCAGTTCTTC. Amino acid sequence: CASTSWGTGGRNEQFF.